What follows is one TCR beta chain and its context. Its target is unknown. This entry comes from a study of identical twins. Points from the study as a whole: Conclusions relied on cross-sectional statistical analysis, not following the same donors.

There are 17 residues in the CDR3. The germline gives CDR1 SGHRS, CDR2 YFSETQ. V lost 3 bases and J lost 1; bases outside the gene matches: 9. One entry per CDR3 protein results from TCRdb running MiXCR on the 5' RACE reads. This sample has 450,000 or so distinct CDR3 sequences, with roughly an eighth found just once. The same data also went into a second study, on yellow fever vaccine responses in identical twins.

The clonotype was recovered from a young woman in good health. The sample was CD4+ T cells sorted from blood. The rearrangement uses TRBV5-1 and TRBJ2-5; 10 nucleotides line up with TRBD1. The CDR3 DNA reads TGCGCCAGCAGCTCCCCCCGGGACAGGGGCTTCCAAGAGACCCAGTACTTC. Protein sequence: CASSSPRDRGFQETQYF.